The 31 T cell receptor beta chains reported below all come from one sample, sequenced in a study of sequential checkpoint blockade in melanoma. Only in-frame clones appear in the TCRdb table, and some are missing; sequencing was by immunoSEQ multiplex PCR. The table has about 20,000 clones, 82% seen once; the top ten hold roughly 49%. Treatment noted: randomized to nivolumab then ipilimumab (arm A) or the reverse (arm B). Sequencing used CD8+ T cells sorted from blood (inferred from file names), obtained from a patient given nivolumab and ipilimumab in sequence. The receptors derive from a human donor with melanoma.

The chain couples TRBV2 to TRBJ2-7; 8 nucleotides align to TRBD1. The CDR3 contains 17 residues. CDR1 and CDR2 (germline): SNHLY, FYNNEI. Trimming at V came to 5 bases and at J to 0 bases, leaving 12 bases not matched to a gene. CDR3: CASSLPGQDVFSYEQYF. DNA of the CDR3: TGTGCCAGCAGTCTTCCGGGACAGGATGTTTTCTCCTACGAGCAGTACTTC.

This chain connects TRBV27 to TRBJ2-5; 7 nucleotides align to TRBD1. The better agreement between TRBJ2-7 and the DNA end casts doubt on the J call. The CDR3 length is 14 residues. Germline V gene data show CDR1 as MNHEY and CDR2 as SMNVEV (reference sequence). This chain's CDR3 is CASSPGTVYYEQYF. CDR3 DNA sequence: TGTGCCAGCAGTCCTGGGACAGTCTACTACGAGCAGTACTTC.

The chain uses TRBV6-5 and TRBJ2-5; 9 nucleotides align to TRBD2. The CDR3 spans 15 residues. V shed 5 bases and J 3 bases; nucleotides not matched to a gene: 7. Per the germline V gene, CDR1 is MNHEY and CDR2 is SVGAGI. This CDR3 reads CASSRTLAGKETQYF. DNA for the CDR3: TGTGCCAGCAGTCGTACTCTAGCGGGGAAAGAGACCCAGTACTTC.

The V call is TRBV6-6, the J call TRBJ1-2, with TRBD1 as a possible D gene (6 bases). The CDR3 sequence is 12 residues long. The germline V gene encodes CDR1 MNHNY and CDR2 SVGAGI (reference sequence). V was trimmed by 7 bases and J by 10 bases, leaving 16 bases between them. CDR3 protein: CASNNGGLDYTF. The CDR3 DNA reads as TGTGCCAGCAATAACGGGGGGCTAGACTACACCTTC.

The chain couples TRBV4-3 to TRBJ1-1; 9 nucleotides match TRBD1. The V gene's germline CDR1 is LGHNA and CDR2 YSLEER. V lost 3 bases and J lost 4; bases outside the gene matches: 12. The CDR3 extends over 17 amino acids. The CDR3 DNA follows: TGCGCCAGCAGCCAGGGAACCTGGACAGGGGCGGGCACTGAAGCTTTCTTT. Translation: CASSQGTWTGAGTEAFF.

V is TRBV5-4 and J is TRBJ2-3; 9 bases line up with TRBD2. V was clipped by 4 bases and J by 4 bases; unmatched bases: 7. CDR3 length: 15 residues. The germline V gene encodes CDR1 SGHNT and CDR2 YYREEE (reference sequence). In nucleotides, the CDR3 is TGTGCCAGCAGCGACCCCGGGACTAGCCCAGATACGCAGTATTTT. Protein: CASSDPGTSPDTQYF.

The chain employs TRBV11-1 and TRBJ2-7, with 9 bases aligning to TRBD2. The V and J ends lost 2 bases and 2 bases, in that order; junction bases with no gene match: 4. The CDR3 is 15 residues long. Germline V lookup: CDR1 SGHAT, CDR2 FQDESV (reference sequence). The CDR3 reads CASSLRAGGTYEQYF. In DNA, the CDR3 is TGTGCCAGCAGCTTAAGGGCGGGGGGGACCTACGAGCAGTACTTC.

The V call is TRBV21-1, the J call TRBJ2-3; the table assigns TRBD1, which was not confirmed against the DNA. TRBV21-1 is reported as a pseudogene. The CDR3 sequence is 16 residues long. In nucleotides, the CDR3 is TGTGCCAGCAGCAAACGATCGGGACAGGGCACAGATACGCAGTATTTT. Protein sequence: CASSKRSGQGTDTQYF.

This chain joins TRBV2 and TRBJ2-7; D gene ambiguous. The CDR3 is 14 amino acids. In germline, CDR1 is SNHLY, CDR2 FYNNEI. Trimming removed 3 bases at V and 2 bases at J, with 11 bases between. DNA for the CDR3: TGTGCCAGCAGTGACTTTAGTGTCGCCTACGAGCAGTACTTC. Protein product: CASSDFSVAYEQYF.

For the CDR3, the DNA is TGCGCCAGCAGCCAAGATAGGGCGGGACAGGGTGCTGAAGCTTTCTTT. As protein: CASSQDRAGQGAEAFF. The gene calls are TRBV4-3 and TRBJ1-1; 9 nucleotides match TRBD1. With V trimmed by 0 bases and J by 6 bases, 8 bases remained unmatched. The CDR3 has 16 amino acids. The germline gives CDR1 LGHNA, CDR2 YSLEER.

The J gene is TRBJ1-1, the V gene TRBV7-6; TRBD1 aligns across 8 bases. Germline CDR1 SGHVS, CDR2 FNYEAQ. The CDR3 spans 13 residues. V was pared by 3 bases and J by 7 bases, with 4 bases of the junction left unmatched. The CDR3 sequence: CASSFPGGVEAFF. The DNA for the CDR3 is TGTGCCAGCAGCTTCCCAGGGGGCGTTGAAGCTTTCTTT.

The CDR3 protein is CASSQDRRRSNYGYTF. The DNA for the CDR3 is TGTGCCAGCAGCCAAGACAGGAGACGTTCTAACTATGGCTACACCTTC. This chain connects TRBV5-8 to TRBJ1-2, with TRBD1 as a possible D gene (6 bases). CDR1 is SGHTS and CDR2 is YDEGEE in the germline V gene. This CDR3 region has 16 residues. V was trimmed by 4 bases and J by 0 bases, leaving 16 bases between them.

This clone has just one count. The chain links TRBV13 to TRBJ2-1; 10 bases map to TRBD2. Germline-derived CDR1 and CDR2 are PRHDT and FYEKMQ (reference sequence). The V gene end was trimmed by 2 bases and the J gene end by 5 bases; junction bases not matched to a gene: 0. The CDR3 length is 14 residues. The CDR3 loop reads CASSLLAGDNEQFF. The CDR3 DNA sequence: TGTGCCAGCAGCTTACTAGCGGGGGACAATGAGCAGTTCTTC. Complete variable domain (other parts from reference TRBV13 and TRBJ2-1): AAGVIQSPRHLIKEKRETATLKCYPIPRHDTVYWYQQGPGQDPQFLISFYEKMQSDKGSIPDRFSAQQFSDYHSELNMSSLELGDSALYFCASSLLAGDNEQFFGPGTRLTVL.

The chain joins TRBV7-9 to TRBJ1-1; no firm D call. Between the trimmed V and J ends, which lost 5 bases and 8 bases, there was a span of 12 bases. Looked up from germline, CDR1 is SEHNR and CDR2 is FQNEAQ (reference sequence). The CDR3 spans 12 residues. The CDR3 region is CASSAGSREAFF. The CDR3, as DNA: TGTGCCAGCAGCGCCGGGAGTCGGGAAGCTTTCTTT.

The V call is TRBV27, the J call TRBJ1-5; D is undetermined. Trimming left V 2 bases short and J 8 bases short, with 10 bases between. Germline V lookup: CDR1 MNHEY, CDR2 SMNVEV (reference sequence). CDR3 length: 13 amino acids. The CDR3 DNA is TGTGCCAGCAGTTTAAATCCCGGGGAGCCCCAGCATTTT. Translation gives CASSLNPGEPQHF.

V gene TRBV9 combines with J gene TRBJ2-1; D gene unclear. This CDR3 has 13 amino acids. V was trimmed by 4 bases and J by 10 bases, leaving 15 bases between them. Per germline, CDR1 SGDLS and CDR2 YYNGEE. The CDR3 bases are TGTGCCAGCAGCCCACCGGAGCGCGCCGAGCAGTTCTTC. It specifies CASSPPERAEQFF.

The genes are TRBV5-8 and TRBJ1-5, with D possibly TRBD1 on 5 matching bases. The CDR3 has 14 residues. The V end lost 4 bases, the J end lost 3 bases, and 11 bases lay between the germline ends. The germline CDR1 and CDR2 sequences are SGHTS and YDEGEE. The CDR3 DNA is TGTGCCAGCAGCAGGCAGGGTGTCAATCAGCCCCAGCATTTT. Its translation: CASSRQGVNQPQHF.

This clone has more than one count but fewer than ten. The J gene is TRBJ1-3, the V gene TRBV28, with D hard to call. The germline V and J ends were trimmed by 5 bases and 4 bases, with 18 bases remaining between them. CDR3 length: 16 residues. Germline values: CDR1 MDHEN, CDR2 SYDVKM. The CDR3 DNA is TGTGCCAGCAGTCAGACACAGTTTGGCTCCGGAAACACCATATATTTT. Translation gives CASSQTQFGSGNTIYF.

V usage is TRBV7-9 and J usage is TRBJ2-2; TRBD2 matches 7 bases. Germline CDR1 is SEHNR and CDR2 is FQNEAQ (reference sequence). After removal of 2 bases from V and 2 bases from J, the junction contained 5 bases not matched to a gene. The CDR3 loop spans 16 amino acids. CDR3 loop: CASSLPSGLNTGELFF. CDR3 coding DNA: TGTGCCAGCAGCTTACCTAGCGGTCTTAACACCGGGGAGCTGTTTTTT.

The gene calls are TRBV7-9 and TRBJ2-3; D may be TRBD2 (6 bases). This CDR3 is built from 14 residues. Germline V CDR1 and CDR2: SEHNR, FQNEAQ (reference sequence). V gave up 5 bases and J gave up 2 bases, with 11 bases separating them. CDR3 coding DNA: TGTGCCAGCAGCCCCGGGGGATACACAGATACGCAGTATTTT. Protein product: CASSPGGYTDTQYF.

The CDR3 sequence is CASSVATAGGFDTQYF. Here the CDR3 DNA reads TGTGCCAGCAGCGTAGCTACGGCGGGGGGGTTCGATACGCAGTATTTT. The chain employs TRBV9 and TRBJ2-3; 9 nucleotides align to TRBD2. V was pared by 0 bases and J by 6 bases, with 8 bases of the junction left unmatched. Germline V gives CDR1 SGDLS, CDR2 YYNGEE. The CDR3 is made up of 16 amino acids.

The count of this clone is one. The chain has TRBV2 and TRBJ2-1; D perhaps matches TRBD2 (5 bases). This CDR3 is 15 amino acids long. CDR1 is SNHLY, CDR2 FYNNEI, per germline. V lost 3 bases to trimming and J lost 0 bases, with 9 bases between them. The CDR3 sequence is CASSDGESSYNEQFF. CDR3 DNA sequence: TGTGCCAGCAGTGACGGGGAAAGCTCCTACAATGAGCAGTTCTTC. Looking up the rest from reference TRBV2 and TRBJ2-1 gives the full variable domain: EPEVTQTPSHQVTQMGQEVILRCVPISNHLYFYWYRQILGQKVEFLVSFYNNEISEKSEIFDDQFSVERPDGSNFTLKIRSTKLEDSAMYFCASSDGESSYNEQFFGPGTRLTVL.

V gene TRBV5-1 combines with J gene TRBJ2-7, with 13 bases aligning to TRBD2. The V gene's germline CDR1 is SGHRS and CDR2 YFSETQ. The CDR3 is 15 residues long. V lost 0 bases to trimming and J lost 5 bases; unmatched junction nucleotides: 2. In DNA form, the CDR3 reads TGCGCCAGCAGCTTGGAACTAGCGGGGGGGGACGAGCAGTACTTC. It translates to CASSLELAGGDEQYF. Looking up the rest from reference TRBV5-1 and TRBJ2-7 gives the full variable domain: KAGVTQTPRYLIKTRGQQVTLSCSPISGHRSVSWYQQTPGQGLQFLFEYFSETQRNKGNFPGRFSGRQFSNSRSEMNVSTLELGDSALYLCASSLELAGGDEQYFGPGTRLTVT.

The chain uses TRBV6-1 and TRBJ2-2; D may be TRBD1 (6 bases). Trimming cost V 1 base and J 5 bases, with 8 bases left between them. Germline CDR1 is MNHNS and CDR2 is SASEGT. CDR3 length: 14 amino acids. The CDR3 DNA reads as TGTGCCAGCAGTGAAGTAAGGGGGACCGGGGAGCTGTTTTTT. Translation gives CASSEVRGTGELFF.

This clone was seen once. The chain combines TRBV6-5 with TRBJ2-7; 10 positions agree with TRBD1. Germline loops: CDR1 MNHEY, CDR2 SVGAGI. This CDR3 is built from 15 residues. V lost 0 bases, J lost 5 bases, and 4 bases stayed unmatched. CDR3 DNA sequence: TGTGCCAGCAGTTACTCGGGACAGGGGATCAACGAGCAGTACTTC. This translates into CASSYSGQGINEQYF.

The genes are TRBV7-8 and TRBJ1-1; possibly TRBD1 for D (6 bases). Trimming pared 4 bases from V and 4 bases from J, leaving 22 bases between. Germline CDR1 is SGHVS and CDR2 is FQNEAQ. The CDR3 spans 17 residues. CDR3 amino acids: CASSYSTITGMGTEAFF. The CDR3 DNA is TGTGCCAGCAGCTACTCGACTATAACAGGGATGGGCACTGAAGCTTTCTTT.

The J gene is TRBJ2-4, the V gene TRBV6-6, with 8 bases that match TRBD2. V lost 2 bases to trimming and J lost 2 bases; unmatched junction nucleotides: 2. In germline, CDR1 is MNHNY, CDR2 SVGAGI (reference sequence). The CDR3 has 15 amino acids. The CDR3 loop reads CASSYREGTKNIQYF. The CDR3 DNA is TGTGCCAGCAGTTACCGGGAGGGAACCAAAAACATTCAGTACTTC.

The V gene is TRBV27, the J gene TRBJ2-2, with D possibly being TRBD2 (5 bases). CDR1 is MNHEY and CDR2 is SMNVEV in the germline V gene (reference sequence). V lost 7 bases, J lost 0 bases, and 12 bases lay in between. The CDR3 consists of 15 residues. The CDR3 reads CASTPGSPNTGELFF. The CDR3 coding sequence is TGTGCCAGCACCCCGGGATCCCCGAACACCGGGGAGCTGTTTTTT.

The chain carries TRBV5-1 and TRBJ2-7; 9 nucleotides align to TRBD2. V dropped 3 bases and J dropped 5; count of bases not matched to a gene: 6. Germline V gives CDR1 SGHRS, CDR2 YFSETQ. The CDR3 sequence is 14 residues long. CDR3 coding DNA: TGCGCCAGCAGCTCGGCGGGGGGGCGCGACGAGCAGTACTTC. Amino acids: CASSSAGGRDEQYF.

This chain uses TRBV7-2 with TRBJ1-1; D ambiguous. The CDR3 length is 14 residues. The germline V and J ends were trimmed by 1 base and 1 base, with 7 bases remaining between them. Germline lookup yields CDR1 SGHTA and CDR2 FQGNSA. CDR3 residues: CASSLVGRNTEAFF. CDR3 sequence (DNA): TGTGCCAGCAGCTTAGTTGGCAGGAACACTGAAGCTTTCTTT.

The chain joins TRBV1 to TRBJ2-1; TRBD2, as called in the table, went unchecked against the DNA. TRBV1 is an annotated pseudogene. There are 21 residues in the CDR3. The CDR3 coding sequence is TGCACCAGCAGCCTTACAACCGGCCCATGGATGGAGGGCGACTCCTACAATGAGCAGTTCTTC. Protein: CTSSLTTGPWMEGDSYNEQFF.